The 24 T cell receptor beta chains in this list originate from one sample, sequenced in a study of cytomegalovirus exposure and HLA in healthy donors. Primers: 60 Vbeta forward and 13 Jbeta reverse. Using immunoSEQ multiplex PCR, the repertoire was profiled, and TCRdb retains in-frame clones only, with some absent. This sample has 250,000 to 350,000 clones, with 80% found just once. Specimen: PBMCs. The receptors derive from a girl aged 2-10 years in good health and CMV-seronegative.

This sequence joins TRBV4-1 and TRBJ2-3; TRBD2 aligns across 9 bases. The CDR3 spans 18 residues. Per the germline V gene, CDR1 is MGHRA and CDR2 is YSYEKL. Trimming cost V 7 bases and J 0 bases; bases outside gene matches: 14. The CDR3 DNA sequence: TGCGCCAGCACCCCTGGAGGTGGCGGGGGGGAAAGCACAGATACGCAGTATTTT. Encoded protein: CASTPGGGGGESTDTQYF.

Here the CDR3 reads CASSPRDRDIRRNTEAFF. Here the CDR3 DNA reads TGTGCCAGCTCACCCCGGGACAGGGACATTAGGAGAAACACTGAAGCTTTCTTT. The chain recombines TRBV18 with TRBJ1-1; 9 bases agree with TRBD1. The CDR3 spans 18 residues. CDR1 KGHSH and CDR2 LQKENI come from the germline V gene. V lost 3 bases, J lost 2 bases, and 13 bases stayed unmatched.

The gene calls are TRBV7-3 and TRBJ2-1; weak D call: TRBD2 (6 bases). The germline V gene encodes CDR1 SGHTA and CDR2 FQGTGA. V lost 2 bases and J 3 bases, leaving 14 bases between the germline ends. The CDR3 has 16 amino acids. CDR3 DNA: TGTGCCAGCAGCTTATTAGCGGCAGATGACTACAATGAGCAGTTCTTC. Translation: CASSLLAADDYNEQFF.

This clone was seen a few times. The V and J genes are TRBV6-1 and TRBJ1-4; no clear D. The V end was cut by 9 bases, the J end by 4 bases, with 6 bases between. Germline CDR1 is MNHNS and CDR2 is SASEGT. The CDR3 runs to 11 residues. The CDR3 here is CASLINEKLFF. DNA for the CDR3: TGTGCCAGTCTTATTAATGAAAAACTGTTTTTT.

This chain uses TRBV6-1 with TRBJ2-7, with 8 bases identical to TRBD1. Germline CDR1 MNHNS, CDR2 SASEGT. The junction had 8 bases not matched to a gene; V was cut back by 6 bases and J by 4 bases. The CDR3 covers 14 residues. The CDR3 is CASRPTGGLYEQYF. The CDR3 DNA follows: TGTGCCAGCAGACCTACAGGGGGTTTGTACGAGCAGTACTTC.

This clone was recorded only once. The rearrangement links TRBV19 to TRBJ1-1, with D hard to call. Germline-derived CDR1 and CDR2 are LNHDA and SQIVND (reference sequence). V was clipped by 3 bases and J by 4 bases, with 12 bases between them. The CDR3 contains 14 residues. CDR3 residues: CASSMGGMGTEAFF. The CDR3 DNA sequence: TGTGCCAGTAGTATGGGAGGAATGGGCACTGAAGCTTTCTTT.

V gene TRBV28 combines with J gene TRBJ1-4; TRBD1 matches at 9 bases. Losses at the gene ends were 5 bases for V and 8 bases for J; bases not matched to a gene: 12. CDR3 length equals 16 residues. Germline assignment: CDR1 MDHEN and CDR2 SYDVKM. CDR3 sequence: CASSQPEGTGIEKLFF. CDR3 in DNA: TGTGCCAGCAGTCAACCGGAGGGGACAGGGATCGAAAAACTGTTTTTT. The full variable domain, with the rest looked up from reference TRBV28 and TRBJ1-4, is DVKVTQSSRYLVKRTGEKVFLECVQDMDHENMFWYRQDPGLGLRLIYFSYDVKMKEKGDIPEGYSVSREKKERFSLILESASTNQTSMYLCASSQPEGTGIEKLFFGSGTQLSVL.

This chain connects TRBV7-9 to TRBJ2-1, with D perhaps TRBD2 (5 bases). Trimming removed 5 bases from V and 6 bases from J, with 11 bases in between. The CDR3 sequence is 13 residues long. Germline-derived CDR1 and CDR2 are SEHNR and FQNEAQ (reference sequence). CDR3 nucleotide sequence: TGTGCCAGCAGCCCCCGCACTAGCAATGAGCAGTTCTTC. Translated, it gives CASSPRTSNEQFF.

The chain carries TRBV13 and TRBJ2-5; 10 bases are shared with TRBD2. Per the germline V gene, CDR1 is PRHDT and CDR2 is FYEKMQ (reference sequence). The CDR3 contains 16 residues. The J segment lost 1 base and the V segment lost 2 bases, leaving 4 bases of the junction unmatched. As DNA, the CDR3 is TGTGCCAGCAGCTTACTAGCGGGGGATACCCAAGAGACCCAGTACTTC. Its translation is CASSLLAGDTQETQYF.

The rearrangement joins TRBV27 to TRBJ1-6; maybe TRBD1 (5 bases). The CDR3 loop spans 13 amino acids. V was pared by 5 bases and J by 7 bases, with 9 bases between. CDR1 and CDR2 from the germline V gene are MNHEY and SMNVEV (reference sequence). CDR3 sequence (DNA): TGTGCCAGCAGTACAGGTTACAATTCACCCCTCCACTTT. Translation: CASSTGYNSPLHF.

This chain connects TRBV6-6 to TRBJ2-1, with 9 bases fitting TRBD2. The CDR3 has 16 amino acids. V lost 6 bases to trimming and J lost 4 bases; unmatched junction nucleotides: 10. CDR1 and CDR2 from the germline V gene are MNHNY and SVGAGI (reference sequence). The CDR3 region has the DNA TGTGCCAGCAGGCCTGAGGGACTAGCCAATTACAATGAGCAGTTCTTC. Translation: CASRPEGLANYNEQFF.

The chain employs TRBV30 and TRBJ1-5, with 7 bases aligning to TRBD1. The length of the CDR3 is 14 residues. The V gene end was trimmed by 1 base and the J gene end by 6 bases; junction bases not matched to a gene: 6. Germline lookup yields CDR1 GTSNPN and CDR2 SVGIG (reference sequence). CDR3 protein: CAWSAGGFSQPQHF. CDR3 DNA sequence: TGTGCCTGGAGTGCAGGGGGTTTTAGTCAGCCCCAGCATTTT.

The rearrangement joins TRBV29-1 to TRBJ2-1, with 10 bases identical to TRBD1. CDR3 size: 16 residues. In germline, CDR1 is SQVTM, CDR2 ANQGSEA. The V segment lost 1 base and the J segment 7 bases; nucleotides outside the gene matches: 10. Here the CDR3 DNA reads TGCAGCGTTGAAGTCGGGGGACAGGGGTATGTGAATGAGCAGTTCTTC. The encoded protein is CSVEVGGQGYVNEQFF.

V is TRBV6-5 and J is TRBJ2-7; a possible D gene is TRBD1 (5 bases). V was trimmed by 8 bases and J by 6 bases, leaving 11 bases between them. CDR3 length: 11 amino acids. The germline CDR1 and CDR2 sequences are MNHEY and SVGAGI. CDR3: CASRTQREQYF. In DNA, the CDR3 is TGTGCCAGCCGGACACAACGCGAGCAGTACTTC.

The CDR3 is CASSLNRGGHLTDTQYF. As DNA, the CDR3 is TGTGCCAGCAGCTTAAACAGGGGGGGCCATCTCACAGATACGCAGTATTTT. V is TRBV11-2 and J is TRBJ2-3; a weak D match, TRBD1 (8 bases). The CDR3 length is 17 residues. V lost 2 bases to trimming and J lost 2 bases, with 17 bases between them. CDR1 SGHAT and CDR2 FQNNGV come from the germline V gene.

The chain couples TRBV7-3 to TRBJ2-3; D is ambiguous. With 4 bases removed from V and 4 bases from J, the gap between germline ends came to 12 bases. Germline loops: CDR1 SGHTA, CDR2 FQGTGA. This CDR3 contains 14 residues. This CDR3 reads CASSSLAEADTQYF. The CDR3 nucleotides read TGTGCCAGCAGCTCCCTGGCGGAAGCAGATACGCAGTATTTT. Full variable domain (remainder filled in from reference TRBV7-3 and TRBJ2-3): GAGVSQTPSNKVTEKGKYVELRCDPISGHTALYWYRQSLGQGPEFLIYFQGTGAADDSGLPNDRFFAVRPEGSVSTLKIQRTERGDSAVYLCASSSLAEADTQYFGPGTRLTVL.

This rearrangement joins TRBV30 to TRBJ2-3; D is possibly TRBD1 (6 bases). CDR1 GTSNPN and CDR2 SVGIG come from the germline V gene (reference sequence). This CDR3 has 14 residues. Trimming removed 1 base from V and 5 bases from J, with 13 bases in between. The CDR3 loop reads CAWSAGVEVDTQYF. The CDR3 region has the DNA TGTGCCTGGAGTGCAGGGGTTGAGGTAGATACGCAGTATTTT.

The chain combines TRBV2 with TRBJ2-3; 11 bases are a match to TRBD2. CDR1 is SNHLY and CDR2 is FYNNEI in the germline V gene. Trimming took 0 bases from V and 2 from J; bases not matched to a gene: 7. The CDR3 has 18 residues. This CDR3 is CASSEAPASGGFTDTQYF. CDR3 nucleotide sequence: TGTGCCAGCAGTGAAGCGCCGGCTAGCGGGGGGTTCACAGATACGCAGTATTTT.

The V gene is TRBV27, the J gene TRBJ2-1; maybe TRBD2 (6 bases). The germline gives CDR1 MNHEY, CDR2 SMNVEV (reference sequence). Between the trimmed V and J ends, which lost 6 bases and 5 bases, there was a span of 14 bases. The CDR3 runs to 14 residues. The CDR3 DNA reads TGTGCCAGCAGACCAAGACTAGTGGACAATGAGCAGTTCTTC. As protein: CASRPRLVDNEQFF.

The V and J genes are TRBV7-6 and TRBJ2-1; 8 bases map to TRBD1. The ends lost 3 bases at V and 7 bases at J; junction bases unmatched: 5. The germline gives CDR1 SGHVS, CDR2 FNYEAQ. CDR3 length: 14 residues. The CDR3 sequence is CASSFQGALNEQFF. The CDR3 DNA reads as TGTGCCAGCAGCTTTCAGGGGGCGCTGAATGAGCAGTTCTTC.

The chain carries TRBV5-4 and TRBJ1-4; 7 bases match TRBD1. Germline assignment: CDR1 SGHNT and CDR2 YYREEE (reference sequence). This CDR3 contains 15 residues. With V trimmed by 3 bases and J by 0 bases, 2 bases remained unmatched. CDR3 nucleotides: TGTGCCAGCAGCTACGGACAGGCAACTAATGAAAAACTGTTTTTT. This gives the protein CASSYGQATNEKLFF.

The chain has TRBV9 and TRBJ1-5; D perhaps matches TRBD1 (5 bases). The germline V gene has CDR1 SGDLS and CDR2 YYNGEE. Trimming left V 2 bases short and J 2 bases short, with 8 bases between. The CDR3 spans 14 residues. CDR3 amino acids: CASSVAGGNQPQHF. The CDR3 DNA reads as TGTGCCAGCAGCGTGGCGGGGGGCAATCAGCCCCAGCATTTT.

J is TRBJ1-6 and V is TRBV7-9; 9 bases agree with TRBD1. Trimming cost V 5 bases and J 9 bases; bases outside gene matches: 11. The V gene's germline CDR1 is SEHNR and CDR2 FQNEAQ (reference sequence). The CDR3 covers 16 residues. Here the CDR3 reads CASSLPGQGSFSPLHF. As DNA, the CDR3 is TGTGCCAGCAGCCTACCCGGACAGGGGAGTTTTTCACCCCTCCACTTT. Full variable domain (remainder filled in from reference TRBV7-9 and TRBJ1-6): DTGVSQNPRHKITKRGQNVTFRCDPISEHNRLYWYRQTLGQGPEFLTYFQNEAQLEKSRLLSDRFSAERPKGSFSTLEIQRTEQGDSAMYLCASSLPGQGSFSPLHFGNGTRLTVT.

This clone was detected only once. The chain links TRBV4-1 to TRBJ1-3; a weak D match, TRBD1 (5 bases). Germline loops: CDR1 MGHRA, CDR2 YSYEKL. With 0 bases removed from V and 3 bases from J, the gap between germline ends came to 15 bases. The CDR3 contains 17 residues. For the CDR3, the DNA is TGCGCCAGCAGCCAAGATCCCCTCGACAGTCATGGAAACACCATATATTTT. Its protein is CASSQDPLDSHGNTIYF.